This T cell receptor (beta chain) is drawn from a study of regulatory T cells in long-lasting Graves disease. Findings and caveats of the study: There was favoring of TRBV28, TRBJ1-2 and TRBJ2-5 in persistent disease. Among the persistent patients, roughly 2,500 public clonotypes were shared, more than the approximately 970 shared among new patients.

The time point: newly diagnosed GD, antithyroid drugs for less than 3 months. RNA from PBMCs was the source of the TCR library. EDTA tubes held approximately 9 milliliters of peripheral blood from each patient. As to this clonotype: Its target is unknown.

CDR1 is MGHRA, CDR2 YSYEKL, per germline. This CDR3 spans 14 amino acids. Trimming left V 0 bases short and J 13 bases short, with 16 bases between. CDR3 regions were amplified by Arm-PCR using iRepertoire HTBI primers to build TCR beta libraries. TCRdb reprocessed the multiplex PCR reads with MiXCR, giving one entry per CDR3 protein. The sample shows about 440,000 distinct CDR3 sequences, more than 13% of them seen only once. These records were also assigned to another study, of T cells in Graves' hyperthyroidism and ophthalmopathy. Per that paper: Hyperthyroidism had been newly diagnosed in patients aged 18 to 65, and its duration was under 2 months.

This receptor was obtained from a woman aged 25 to 45 with Graves disease. The sample was peripheral blood mononuclear cells (PBMCs), taken at new diagnosis, from a patient treated with antithyroid drugs. The chain carries TRBV4-1 and TRBJ2-1, with a weak D call TRBD2 (6 bases). The DNA for the CDR3 is TGCGCCAGCAGCCAAGACGGCAAGTGGGAGGCTCAGTTCTTC. Its protein product is CASSQDGKWEAQFF.